A single sample is the source of the 25 T cell receptor beta chains below, sequenced in a study of blood T cell repertoires in COVID-19. Some clones are missing from TCRdb's copy, which holds only in-frame ones; the method was immunoSEQ multiplex PCR. Among about 260,000 clones listed, 84% were seen once. Input material: PBMCs or T cells enriched from blood (not recorded which). The receptors here all came from a man younger than 45 with acute COVID-19.

This clone was seen once. This chain connects TRBV5-4 to TRBJ2-7; D remains unclear. Trimming removed 5 bases at V and 9 bases at J, with 12 bases between. CDR3 length: 11 amino acids. CDR1 SGHNT and CDR2 YYREEE come from the germline V gene (reference sequence). The CDR3 nucleotides read TGTGCCAGCAGTTCAGAGGATGCGCAGTACGTC. It is translated as CASSSEDAQYV.

This clone has only one observation. This CDR3 reads CATRTGTGSTNEKLFF. The DNA of the CDR3 is TGTGCCACCAGGACCGGGACAGGATCAACTAATGAAAAACTGTTTTTT. The gene calls are TRBV19 and TRBJ1-4; TRBD1 agrees at 8 bases. Germline V gene lookup returns CDR1 LNHDA and CDR2 SQIVND (reference sequence). The CDR3 is 16 amino acids. The trim removed 10 bases at V and 0 bases at J, leaving 10 bases unmatched. Filled out from reference TRBV19 and TRBJ1-4, the complete variable domain reads DGGITQSPKYLFRKEGQNVTLSCEQNLNHDAMYWYRQDPGQGLRLIYYSQIVNDFQKGDIAEGYSVSREKKESFPLTVTSAQKNPTAFYLCATRTGTGSTNEKLFFGSGTQLSVL.

The gene calls are TRBV4-2 and TRBJ2-1, with 7 bases that match TRBD1. V trimming: 1 base; J trimming: 9 bases; junction bases outside the gene matches: 12. CDR3 length equals 16 residues. Germline V CDR1 and CDR2: LGHNA, YNFKEQ. CDR3 in DNA: TGTGCCAGCAGCCAAGCGGGAAGGGGGCTCATAGGTGAGCAGTTCTTC. Residues: CASSQAGRGLIGEQFF.

The chain couples TRBV6-1 to TRBJ2-3, with TRBD1 matching over 9 bases. Germline CDR1 reads MNHNS; CDR2 reads SASEGT. The V segment lost 4 bases and the J segment 1 base; nucleotides outside the gene matches: 12. The CDR3 sequence is 18 residues long. The CDR3 reads CASSANPYRDRGTDTQYF. The CDR3 region has the DNA TGTGCCAGCAGTGCCAACCCCTACCGGGACAGGGGCACAGATACGCAGTATTTT.

Worth noting for this clone: An end of the junction differs from the germline gene, which may be a read error. In nucleotides, the CDR3 is TGTGCCAGCAGCCAGGTCCTGAATCAGCGCCAGCATTTT. As protein: CASSQVLNQRQHF. The gene calls are TRBV3-1 (or the pseudogene TRBV3-2) and TRBJ1-5; the D is unclear. This CDR3 spans 13 amino acids. CDR1 and CDR2 (germline): LGHDT, YNNKEL (reference sequence).

The chain uses TRBV6-6 and TRBJ2-3; the D gene is possibly TRBD2 (6 bases). Trimming stripped 9 bases from V and 1 base from J, with 8 bases between. The CDR3 is 12 residues long. From germline, CDR1 is MNHNY and CDR2 SVGAGI (reference sequence). The CDR3 DNA sequence: TGTGCCAGTGGCGGGGGCACAGATACGCAGTATTTT. It is translated as CASGGGTDTQYF.

The chain uses TRBV6-5 and TRBJ2-2, with TRBD1 identical over 7 bases. Germline V gene sequence: CDR1 MNHEY, CDR2 SVGAGI. The CDR3 is made up of 15 amino acids. Unmatched junction bases numbered 8, after V lost 7 bases and J lost 3 bases. This chain's CDR3 is CASNPGTGDTGELFF. The DNA of the CDR3 is TGTGCCAGCAATCCCGGAACAGGGGACACCGGGGAGCTGTTTTTT.

The chain is built from TRBV19 and TRBJ1-5; 8 bases map to TRBD1. The CDR3 has 15 residues. CDR1 is LNHDA, CDR2 SQIVND, per germline (reference sequence). After removal of 3 bases from V and 5 bases from J, the junction contained 6 bases not matched to a gene. As DNA, the CDR3 is TGTGCCAGTAGTATCCTCAGGGGGCGAGATCAGCCCCAGCATTTT. Translating gives CASSILRGRDQPQHF.

On this clone: Germline and junction disagree at one end, which may indicate a read error. The chain carries TRBV5-1 and TRBJ2-2, with 7 nucleotides matching TRBD1. This CDR3 spans 16 amino acids. Germline loops: CDR1 SGHRS, CDR2 YFSETQ. CDR3 coding DNA: TGTGCCAGCAGCTTAACCCAGGGGGCGAACACCGGGGAGCTGTTTTTT. Translated: CASSLTQGANTGELFF.

The genes are TRBV24-1 and TRBJ1-2; 8 nucleotides align to TRBD1. The V gene end was trimmed by 4 bases and the J gene end by 7 bases; junction bases not matched to a gene: 10. CDR3 length: 15 residues. CDR1 and CDR2 (germline): KGHDR, SFDVKD. In DNA, the CDR3 is TGTGCCACCAGTGAGGCAACAGGGGGTAAAGGTGGCTACACCTTC. Its translation: CATSEATGGKGGYTF.

The chain has TRBV18 and TRBJ1-1; the D is unclear. Germline V CDR1 and CDR2: KGHSH, LQKENI. The CDR3 consists of 15 residues. The V end was cut by 5 bases, the J end by 0 bases, with 13 bases between. CDR3 bases: TGTGCCAGCTCATTAGATCTGGGCTTGAACACTGAAGCTTTCTTT. This gives the protein CASSLDLGLNTEAFF.

The V call is TRBV7-9, the J call TRBJ1-2; TRBD1 agrees at 7 bases. V lost 5 bases and J lost 2; bases outside the gene matches: 2. Germline V CDR1 and CDR2: SEHNR, FQNEAQ (reference sequence). The length of the CDR3 is 13 residues. The CDR3 DNA is TGTGCCAGCAGCCAACAGGGGAACTATGGCTACACCTTC. Amino acid sequence: CASSQQGNYGYTF. The variable domain in full, with the rest retrieved from reference TRBV7-9 and TRBJ1-2, is DTGVSQNPRHKITKRGQNVTFRCDPISEHNRLYWYRQTLGQGPEFLTYFQNEAQLEKSRLLSDRFSAERPKGSFSTLEIQRTEQGDSAMYLCASSQQGNYGYTFGSGTRLTVV.

The chain combines TRBV2 with TRBJ1-6; D is possibly TRBD1 (6 bases). The CDR3 covers 14 residues. Germline CDR1 reads SNHLY; CDR2 reads FYNNEI. Trimming took off 6 bases at V and 8 bases at J, with 14 bases between the two ends. CDR3 DNA: TGTGCCAGCAGCTACGCCGGGACACATTCACCCCTCCACTTT. Amino acids: CASSYAGTHSPLHF. The full variable domain, completed using reference TRBV2 and TRBJ1-6, is EPEVTQTPSHQVTQMGQEVILRCVPISNHLYFYWYRQILGQKVEFLVSFYNNEISEKSEIFDDQFSVERPDGSNFTLKIRSTKLEDSAMYFCASSYAGTHSPLHFGNGTRLTVT.

This chain uses TRBV24-1 with TRBJ2-3; 10 nucleotides agree with TRBD1. This CDR3 spans 15 amino acids. The V segment lost 10 bases and the J segment 8 bases; nucleotides outside the gene matches: 14. In germline, CDR1 is KGHDR, CDR2 SFDVKD. Here the CDR3 reads CATDPGQGRLGTQYF. The CDR3 DNA follows: TGTGCCACTGATCCGGGACAGGGGCGTCTTGGTACGCAGTATTTT.

For this clone: A much larger clone lies a single base off, so this may be a read error. V and J are TRBV9 and TRBJ2-3; no firm D call. Germline loops: CDR1 SGDLS, CDR2 YYNGEE. The CDR3 totals 12 residues. The CDR3, as DNA: TGTGCCAGCGGCGTAGTAGAAGATACGCAGTATTTT. It specifies CASGVVEDTQYF.

The V gene is TRBV14, the J gene TRBJ1-6; TRBD1 matches at 8 bases. There are 15 residues in the CDR3. CDR1 and CDR2 (germline): SGHDN, FVKESK. V was pared by 4 bases and J by 7 bases, with 6 bases of the junction left unmatched. In DNA, the CDR3 is TGTGCCAGCAGCCCCTTGCGACAGGGGAATTCACCCCTCCACTTT. Translating gives CASSPLRQGNSPLHF.

The CDR3 nucleotides read TGCGCCAGCAAGGTAGCGGGCCCTCAAGAGACCCAGTACTTC. Translation gives CASKVAGPQETQYF. The chain combines TRBV5-1 with TRBJ2-5; 7 nucleotides align to TRBD2. This CDR3 comprises 14 residues. Germline lookup yields CDR1 SGHRS and CDR2 YFSETQ. V was clipped by 6 bases and J by 2 bases; unmatched bases: 7.

A few counts support this clone. The V and J genes are TRBV7-2 and TRBJ2-1, with 8 nucleotides matching TRBD2. V shed 4 bases, J shed 7 bases, and the junction held 12 bases outside the gene matches. The CDR3 contains 16 residues. Per germline, CDR1 SGHTA and CDR2 FQGNSA. The CDR3 DNA is TGTGCCAGCAGCTATTATACGGGACTAGAATCAAATGAGCAGTTCTTC. Its protein is CASSYYTGLESNEQFF.

V usage is TRBV3-1 (or the pseudogene TRBV3-2) and J usage is TRBJ2-1; TRBD1 aligns across 8 bases. J was trimmed by 9 bases and V by 6 bases; bases with no gene match: 13. There are 15 residues in the CDR3. Germline lookup yields CDR1 LGHDT and CDR2 YNNKEL (reference sequence). The CDR3 reads CASRPSLGTGTEQFF. CDR3 coding DNA: TGTGCCAGCAGGCCTTCCCTGGGGACAGGAACTGAGCAGTTCTTC.

Only one count was recorded for this clone. V gene TRBV11-2 combines with J gene TRBJ1-4; 7 bases agree with TRBD1. With 1 base clipped from V and 7 bases from J, the junction kept 9 bases outside the gene matches. Per germline, CDR1 SGHAT and CDR2 FQNNGV. The CDR3 consists of 16 residues. CDR3 region: CASSLGTRGQVEKLFF. The CDR3 DNA is TGTGCCAGCAGCTTAGGCACCCGTGGACAGGTTGAAAAACTGTTTTTT.

The V gene is TRBV11-1, the J gene TRBJ1-3, with D tentatively TRBD1 (5 bases). The CDR3 runs 14 residues. The V gene's germline CDR1 is SGHAT and CDR2 FQDESV (reference sequence). Trimming cost V 5 bases and J 2 bases, with 10 bases left between them. CDR3 bases: TGTGCCAGCAGCCCTGGACAACCTGGAAACACCATATATTTT. Translating it yields CASSPGQPGNTIYF.

This clone was counted a few times. The chain carries TRBV5-4 and TRBJ1-1; no clear D gene. Germline V lookup: CDR1 SGHNT, CDR2 YYREEE (reference sequence). The CDR3 runs 13 residues. V was trimmed by 1 base and J by 0 bases, leaving 4 bases between them. This CDR3 reads CASSLQMNTEAFF. CDR3 sequence (DNA): TGTGCCAGCAGCTTGCAGATGAACACTGAAGCTTTCTTT.

The rearrangement joins TRBV19 to TRBJ2-4, with TRBD1 as a possible D gene (5 bases). Germline loops: CDR1 LNHDA, CDR2 SQIVND (reference sequence). Trimming pared 7 bases from V and 9 bases from J, leaving 19 bases between. The CDR3 runs to 14 residues. CDR3 in amino acids: CASTLGAGYPIQYF. CDR3 nucleotides: TGTGCCAGTACCCTTGGGGCAGGTTACCCCATTCAGTACTTC.

The CDR3 loop reads CASSQETGKKETQYF. Here the CDR3 DNA reads TGTGCCAGCAGCCAAGAGACAGGGAAAAAAGAGACCCAGTACTTC. This chain connects TRBV14 to TRBJ2-5; TRBD1 aligns across 7 bases. The CDR3 is 15 amino acids. V lost 0 bases and J lost 3; bases outside the gene matches: 4. Germline CDR1 and CDR2: SGHDN and FVKESK.

V and J are TRBV5-1 and TRBJ2-7, with D unresolved. This CDR3 is 15 amino acids long. CDR1 is SGHRS and CDR2 is YFSETQ in the germline V gene. The CDR3 bases are TGTGCCAGCAGCCCAGGCAGTTCAGTGCCCTACGAGCAGTACGTC. This encodes CASSPGSSVPYEQYV.